The 23 T cell receptor beta chains presented below share a single source sample, sequenced in a study of control samples from healthy donors and cancer patients. Profiling relied on immunoSEQ multiplex PCR, and the TCRdb table lists in-frame clones only, not all of them. The sample includes some 140,000 clones, roughly 89% seen only once; the top ten take about 10%. The sequenced sample consisted of blood. All receptors come from a man in his thirties or forties in good health.

About this clone: Other DNA sequences from this sample encode an identical CDR3 as well. The chain employs TRBV5-4 and TRBJ1-5; 7 bases fit TRBD1. CDR3 length: 14 residues. CDR1 and CDR2 from the germline V gene are SGHNT and YYREEE (reference sequence). J gave up 3 bases and V 2 bases, and 2 bases lay outside the gene matches. The CDR3, as DNA: TGTGCCAGCAGCTTACAGGGGCACAATCAGCCCCAGCATTTT. Residues: CASSLQGHNQPQHF.

The gene calls are TRBV3-1 (or the pseudogene TRBV3-2) and TRBJ2-7; D possibly uses TRBD1 or TRBD2 (6 bases each). This CDR3 spans 16 amino acids. V gave up 4 bases and J gave up 6 bases, with 22 bases separating them. In germline, CDR1 is LGHDT, CDR2 YNNKEL (reference sequence). DNA for the CDR3: TGTGCCAGCAGCCCCAATAGTGTCCGGGGGCGTCGCGAGCAGTACTTC. It is translated as CASSPNSVRGRREQYF.

This chain uses TRBV10-3 with TRBJ1-2, with D hard to call. The CDR3 is 15 residues long. Germline assignment: CDR1 ENHRY and CDR2 SYGVKD. V lost 3 bases to trimming and J lost 1 base, with 12 bases between them. CDR3 residues: CAISDQREINYGYTF. The DNA of the CDR3 is TGTGCCATCAGTGATCAGAGGGAAATTAACTATGGCTACACCTTC.

In its sample, this clone was seen a few times. The chain links TRBV7-3 to TRBJ1-1, with D unclear. Germline values: CDR1 SGHTA, CDR2 FQGTGA. V lost 4 bases and J 12 bases, leaving 18 bases between the germline ends. This CDR3 region has 13 residues. The CDR3 bases are TGTGCCAGCAGCTCCCACCCGGCAGGTAAAACTTTCTTT. Protein product: CASSSHPAGKTFF.

J is TRBJ2-3 and V is TRBV6-5; unclear D gene. V was pared by 5 bases and J by 3 bases, with 6 bases between. The CDR3 sequence is 12 residues long. The V gene's germline CDR1 is MNHEY and CDR2 SVGAGI. In nucleotides, the CDR3 is TGTGCCAGCAGTAGTGGGACAGATACGCAGTATTTT. It yields the protein CASSSGTDTQYF.

The rearrangement uses TRBV2 and TRBJ1-1, with D hard to call. V gave up 6 bases and J gave up 0 bases, with 11 bases separating them. CDR1 and CDR2 (germline): SNHLY, FYNNEI. The CDR3 spans 14 residues. This chain's CDR3 is CASRLELLNTEAFF. The CDR3 DNA reads as TGTGCCAGCAGGCTTGAGCTTCTGAACACTGAAGCTTTCTTT.

As concerns this clone: Other DNA sequences in this specimen translate into the identical CDR3. The V gene is TRBV29-1, the J gene TRBJ1-2; TRBD1 matches at 9 bases. The CDR3 contains 13 residues. Germline values: CDR1 SQVTM, CDR2 ANQGSEA. The J segment lost 4 bases and the V segment lost 6 bases, leaving 6 bases of the junction unmatched. This CDR3 is CSVGTGPGYGYTF. The CDR3 DNA sequence: TGCAGCGTAGGGACAGGGCCTGGCTATGGCTACACCTTC.

The chain is built from TRBV2 and TRBJ1-2, with D hard to call. V was shortened by 4 bases and J by 8 bases, with 14 bases between the two germline ends. The CDR3 has 13 amino acids. The germline CDR1 and CDR2 sequences are SNHLY and FYNNEI. The CDR3 region has the DNA TGTGCCAGCAGTGCCCGTGGCAGCGGGGGCTACACCTTC. This gives the protein CASSARGSGGYTF.

This chain joins TRBV3-1 (or the pseudogene TRBV3-2) and TRBJ2-7; D is possibly TRBD2 (6 bases). Between the trimmed V and J ends, which lost 1 base and 0 bases, there was a span of 10 bases. Germline CDR1 LGHDT, CDR2 YNNKEL (reference sequence). The CDR3 extends over 15 amino acids. The CDR3 region has the DNA TGTGCCAGCAGCCAAGTCGCTAGCGACTCCTACGAGCAGTACTTC. Amino acid sequence: CASSQVASDSYEQYF.

The gene calls are TRBV11-3 and TRBJ1-1, with D uncertain. The V gene's germline CDR1 is SGHNT and CDR2 YENEEA. This CDR3 comprises 13 residues. The germline V and J ends were trimmed by 5 bases and 2 bases, with 9 bases remaining between them. This CDR3 reads CASSLFDNTEAFF. DNA for the CDR3: TGTGCCAGCAGCCTATTCGACAACACTGAAGCTTTCTTT.

The V call is TRBV15, the J call TRBJ2-6; TRBD2 is a possible D gene (6 bases). CDR3 length: 18 residues. Trimming removed 0 bases at V and 0 bases at J, with 12 bases between. Germline V gene lookup returns CDR1 LNHNV and CDR2 YYDKDF (reference sequence). CDR3 residues: CATSREDSGSSGANVLTF. The CDR3 DNA sequence: TGTGCCACCAGCAGAGAAGATAGCGGAAGCTCTGGGGCCAACGTCCTGACTTTC.

This chain connects TRBV10-1 to TRBJ1-1; D is ambiguous. V lost 2 bases and J lost 1, with 5 bases in between. Per the germline V gene, CDR1 is WNHNN and CDR2 is SYGVQD (reference sequence). The CDR3 runs to 13 residues. The CDR3 loop is CASSEHQNTEAFF. The CDR3 coding sequence is TGCGCCAGCAGTGAGCATCAGAACACTGAAGCTTTCTTT.

The V and J genes are TRBV11-2 and TRBJ2-1; D not certain. V lost 6 bases, J lost 9 bases, and 9 bases lay in between. CDR3 length: 11 amino acids. CDR1 SGHAT and CDR2 FQNNGV come from the germline V gene. This CDR3 is CASSLDTEQFF. CDR3 bases: TGTGCCAGCAGTCTCGACACTGAGCAGTTCTTC.

The V gene is TRBV3-1 (or the pseudogene TRBV3-2), the J gene TRBJ2-1, with unresolved D. The V gene's germline CDR1 is LGHDT and CDR2 YNNKEL (reference sequence). With 1 base removed from V and 8 bases from J, the gap between germline ends came to 9 bases. This CDR3 is built from 13 residues. CDR3 bases: TGTGCCAGCAGCCAAGGCCCACAATATGAGCAGTTCTTC. Protein: CASSQGPQYEQFF.

This sequence joins TRBV28 and TRBJ2-7; 7 bases are a match to TRBD1. Germline loops: CDR1 MDHEN, CDR2 SYDVKM. With V trimmed by 5 bases and J by 7 bases, 20 bases remained unmatched. This CDR3 region has 17 residues. As DNA, the CDR3 is TGTGCCAGCAGTAACTCACTAAAATTCGGACAGGCCTGGGAGCAGTACTTC. It specifies CASSNSLKFGQAWEQYF.

The chain joins TRBV5-6 to TRBJ2-7, with 8 bases that match TRBD2. Trimming cost V 2 bases and J 7 bases; bases outside gene matches: 8. CDR1 and CDR2 (germline): SGHDT, YYEEEE. This CDR3 region has 14 residues. CDR3 amino acids: CASSLEAGEGEQYF. For the CDR3, the DNA is TGTGCCAGCAGCTTAGAAGCGGGAGAGGGGGAGCAGTACTTC.

The chain employs TRBV28 and TRBJ2-7; D gene ambiguous. Germline lookup yields CDR1 MDHEN and CDR2 SYDVKM. The CDR3 contains 13 residues. Trimming cost V 7 bases and J 0 bases, with 10 bases left between them. CDR3 sequence (DNA): TGTGCCAGCAATGGCAGAAACTCCTACGAGCAGTACTTC. Encoded protein: CASNGRNSYEQYF.

This clone appeared a single time. The chain joins TRBV11-1 to TRBJ2-1; TRBD2 matches 8 bases. The V gene's germline CDR1 is SGHAT and CDR2 FQDESV (reference sequence). J gave up 3 bases and V 1 base, and 2 bases lay outside the gene matches. This CDR3 has 15 amino acids. CDR3 nucleotide sequence: TGTGCCAGCAGCTTAGACGGGAGGGGCTACAATGAGCAGTTCTTC. Its translation: CASSLDGRGYNEQFF.

This chain links TRBV12-5 with TRBJ2-3; D is uncertain. The V gene lost 8 bases and the J gene lost 7 bases, with 13 bases spanning the gap. In germline, CDR1 is LGHNT, CDR2 FRNRAP. This CDR3 is built from 12 residues. CDR3 residues: CASLHLPHTQYF. In DNA form, the CDR3 reads TGTGCTAGTTTGCACCTTCCGCATACGCAGTATTTT.

This clone has only one observation. V gene TRBV7-2 combines with J gene TRBJ2-6; D possibly corresponds to TRBD1 (6 bases). The CDR3 length is 19 residues. Germline V lookup: CDR1 SGHTA, CDR2 FQGNSA. V dropped 1 base and J dropped 0 bases, with 16 bases sitting between them. CDR3 in amino acids: CASSLVIGRTASGANVLTF. The CDR3 DNA sequence: TGTGCCAGCAGCTTAGTGATTGGTAGGACAGCCTCTGGGGCCAACGTCCTGACTTTC.

The chain combines TRBV6-1 with TRBJ2-7; D gene ambiguous. The V gene's germline CDR1 is MNHNS and CDR2 SASEGT. There are 15 residues in the CDR3. V was shortened by 2 bases and J by 0 bases, with 11 bases between the two germline ends. The CDR3 bases are TGTGCCAGCAGTGAAAGCTGGGTCTCCTCCTACGAGCAGTACTTC. It encodes CASSESWVSSYEQYF.

In this sample, this clone turned up once. This chain links TRBV20-1 with TRBJ2-3; 7 bases are shared with TRBD2. CDR1 is DFQATT and CDR2 is SNEGSKA in the germline V gene (reference sequence). V was pared by 3 bases and J by 0 bases, with 15 bases of the junction left unmatched. This CDR3 is 18 amino acids long. The CDR3 DNA sequence: TGCAGTGCTAGTTTGGTGGTTTTCAGCGGGACGAGCACAGATACGCAGTATTTT. It translates to CSASLVVFSGTSTDTQYF.

The chain couples TRBV27 to TRBJ2-1; D gene uncertain. The CDR3 extends over 15 amino acids. CDR1 is MNHEY and CDR2 is SMNVEV in the germline V gene (reference sequence). The V end was cut by 2 bases, the J end by 2 bases, with 10 bases between. The CDR3 DNA is TGTGCCAGCAGTTTAAGGTACTCAACCTACAATGAGCAGTTCTTC. Translating gives CASSLRYSTYNEQFF.